These 26 T cell receptor beta chains originate from one sample sequenced in a study of CD8+ T cells in alopecia areata. Treatment here: oral pan-JAK inhibitor, 5-10 mg twice daily. Isolated RNA was reverse transcribed into cDNA used as the sequencing template. Repertoires were generated with immunoSEQ multiplex PCR, while TCRdb's copy carries only in-frame clones and drops some. The sample gives around 100,000 clones, around 44% of which show up once; 18% is in the top ten. The sample in question was CD8+ T cells sorted from blood, obtained at week 24, from a patient treated with tofacitinib. The receptors were gathered from a human donor with alopecia areata.

This chain uses TRBV2 with TRBJ2-5; no definite D call. Germline lookup yields CDR1 SNHLY and CDR2 FYNNEI. With 7 bases removed from V and 5 bases from J, the gap between germline ends came to 14 bases. The CDR3 contains 13 residues. CDR3 protein: CASKRTAGETQYF. The DNA of the CDR3 is TGTGCCAGCAAACGGACCGCCGGGGAGACCCAGTACTTC.

This CDR3 is CASSEGFHEQYF. CDR3 sequence (DNA): TGTGCCAGCAGCGAGGGTTTCCACGAGCAGTACTTC. J is TRBJ2-7 and V is TRBV7-9; perhaps TRBD2 as D (5 bases). V shed 5 bases and J shed 5 bases, with 10 bases lying between them. The CDR3 is 12 amino acids. Germline-derived CDR1 and CDR2 are SEHNR and FQNEAQ (reference sequence).

This clone came up a few times. The chain uses TRBV5-1 and TRBJ2-7, with a possible D match to TRBD1 (6 bases). V gave up 4 bases and J gave up 6 bases, with 14 bases separating them. Germline CDR1 is SGHRS and CDR2 is YFSETQ. CDR3 size: 13 residues. Here the CDR3 DNA reads TGCGCCAGCAGCCCCGCGACCAGGGGCGAGCAGTACTTC. Translating it yields CASSPATRGEQYF.

The V call is TRBV30, the J call TRBJ2-7, with D unclear. The CDR3 sequence is 12 residues long. The V end lost 0 bases, the J end lost 5 bases, and 8 bases lay between the germline ends. Germline-derived CDR1 and CDR2 are GTSNPN and SVGIG (reference sequence). The chain's CDR3 is CAWSVLANEQYF. In DNA, the CDR3 is TGTGCCTGGAGTGTACTTGCAAACGAGCAGTACTTC.

This clone has just a few counts. The V gene is TRBV19, the J gene TRBJ2-3; D remains unclear. V was clipped by 3 bases and J by 5 bases, with 15 bases between them. This CDR3 has 15 amino acids. The V gene's germline CDR1 is LNHDA and CDR2 SQIVND (reference sequence). CDR3 nucleotide sequence: TGTGCCAGTAGTATGACCTCCTTTGCAGTAGATACGCAGTATTTT. Encoded protein: CASSMTSFAVDTQYF.

This rearrangement joins TRBV4-1 to TRBJ2-1; D possibly corresponds to TRBD2 (6 bases). From germline, CDR1 is MGHRA and CDR2 YSYEKL. There are 15 residues in the CDR3. Trimming cost V 4 bases and J 4 bases, with 14 bases left between them. CDR3 nucleotide sequence: TGCGCCAGCAGCCTCCAGGGAGGCGGTTACAATGAGCAGTTCTTC. Its protein is CASSLQGGGYNEQFF.

The rearrangement uses TRBV7-2 and TRBJ2-1, with D possibly TRBD2 on 6 matching bases. Germline V gives CDR1 SGHTA, CDR2 FQGNSA. CDR3 size: 13 residues. The V end was cut by 5 bases, the J end by 6 bases, with 11 bases between. The CDR3 DNA is TGTGCCAGCAGCGCCAGGACTACCAATGAGCAGTTCTTC. Residues: CASSARTTNEQFF.

The rearrangement uses TRBV15 and TRBJ2-3; 10 bases fit TRBD2. The CDR3 has 15 residues. Germline V gene sequence: CDR1 LNHNV, CDR2 YYDKDF (reference sequence). The J segment lost 3 bases and the V segment lost 8 bases, leaving 8 bases of the junction unmatched. This CDR3 is CATGAGTSVTDTQYF. The CDR3 DNA is TGTGCCACCGGAGCCGGGACTAGCGTGACAGATACGCAGTATTTT. The variable domain in full, with the rest retrieved from reference TRBV15 and TRBJ2-3, is DAMVIQNPRYQVTQFGKPVTLSCSQTLNHNVMYWYQQKSSQAPKLLFHYYDKDFNNEADTPDNFQSRRPNTSFCFLDIRSPGLGDTAMYLCATGAGTSVTDTQYFGPGTRLTVL.

The genes are TRBV7-9 and TRBJ1-5; TRBD1 is a possible D gene (5 bases). Germline CDR1 is SEHNR and CDR2 is FQNEAQ (reference sequence). V dropped 3 bases and J dropped 3 bases, with 15 bases sitting between them. CDR3 length: 16 amino acids. CDR3: CASSLGSEGTNQPQHF. CDR3 DNA sequence: TGTGCCAGCAGCTTGGGAAGCGAGGGGACCAATCAGCCCCAGCATTTT. Full variable domain (remainder filled in from reference TRBV7-9 and TRBJ1-5): DTGVSQNPRHKITKRGQNVTFRCDPISEHNRLYWYRQTLGQGPEFLTYFQNEAQLEKSRLLSDRFSAERPKGSFSTLEIQRTEQGDSAMYLCASSLGSEGTNQPQHFGDGTRLSIL.

V and J are TRBV14 and TRBJ2-2; no reliable D call. This CDR3 region has 14 residues. The germline gives CDR1 SGHDN, CDR2 FVKESK. The V end was cut by 1 base, the J end by 2 bases, with 5 bases between. CDR3 sequence (DNA): TGTGCCAGCAGCCAAGCTCAAAACACCGGGGAGCTGTTTTTT. Protein product: CASSQAQNTGELFF.

Of note for this clone: In the same sample, other DNA sequences code for this CDR3. The rearrangement links TRBV29-1 to TRBJ2-7; 12 bases line up with TRBD1. The CDR3 sequence is 14 residues long. CDR1 and CDR2 (germline): SQVTM, ANQGSEA. After removal of 3 bases from V and 5 bases from J, the junction contained 5 bases not matched to a gene. As DNA, the CDR3 is TGCAGCGTTGAGGGGGGACAGGGGGCAAACGAGCAGTACTTC. Amino acids: CSVEGGQGANEQYF.

The chain combines TRBV7-9 with TRBJ1-5; D is perhaps TRBD1 (5 bases). V dropped 5 bases and J dropped 5 bases, with 16 bases sitting between them. Germline V gene lookup returns CDR1 SEHNR and CDR2 FQNEAQ (reference sequence). This CDR3 is built from 15 residues. The DNA for the CDR3 is TGTGCCAGCAGCCAGGCGGGGGTAGTCGATCAGCCCCAGCATTTT. Protein: CASSQAGVVDQPQHF. The full variable domain, completed using reference TRBV7-9 and TRBJ1-5, is DTGVSQNPRHKITKRGQNVTFRCDPISEHNRLYWYRQTLGQGPEFLTYFQNEAQLEKSRLLSDRFSAERPKGSFSTLEIQRTEQGDSAMYLCASSQAGVVDQPQHFGDGTRLSIL.

The chain has TRBV7-2 and TRBJ2-6; 8 nucleotides match TRBD1. Germline V CDR1 and CDR2: SGHTA, FQGNSA. There are 18 residues in the CDR3. With 5 bases clipped from V and 1 base from J, the junction kept 10 bases outside the gene matches. In DNA, the CDR3 is TGTGCCAGCAGCCCGACAGGGGAAGATTGGTCTGGGGCCAACGTCCTGACTTTC. Translating gives CASSPTGEDWSGANVLTF.

CDR3 sequence: CAWSADSFVQKLFF. CDR3 DNA: TGTGCCTGGAGCGCAGACAGTTTTGTGCAAAAACTGTTTTTT. The chain carries TRBV30 and TRBJ1-4, with D possibly being TRBD1 (5 bases). Germline CDR1 and CDR2: GTSNPN and SVGIG (reference sequence). Deletions cut 3 bases from V and 9 bases from J, with 17 bases between. The CDR3 totals 14 residues.

V and J are TRBV29-1 and TRBJ1-1, with no clear D. CDR1 is SQVTM, CDR2 ANQGSEA, per germline. CDR3 size: 13 residues. Trimming removed 1 base from V and 11 bases from J, with 17 bases in between. CDR3 DNA: TGCAGCGTTGAAGCCCCCATCGTGGATAGGGCTTTCTTT. Translation gives CSVEAPIVDRAFF.

The V gene is TRBV4-2, the J gene TRBJ1-1; D is unresolved. From germline, CDR1 is LGHNA and CDR2 YNFKEQ. This CDR3 spans 12 amino acids. The V gene lost 3 bases and the J gene lost 7 bases, with 9 bases spanning the gap. The CDR3 sequence is CASSQDGLEAFF. The CDR3 DNA is TGTGCCAGCAGCCAGGACGGCCTTGAAGCTTTCTTT.

The chain has TRBV7-9 and TRBJ1-4, with D uncertain. The germline V and J ends were trimmed by 1 base and 16 bases, with 10 bases remaining between them. The germline gives CDR1 SEHNR, CDR2 FQNEAQ (reference sequence). This CDR3 comprises 11 residues. This CDR3 is CASSLGGPAFF. The CDR3, as DNA: TGTGCCAGCAGCTTAGGCGGTCCCGCGTTTTTT.

The chain employs TRBV7-3 and TRBJ2-7; TRBD2 aligns across 15 bases. CDR1 and CDR2 from the germline V gene are SGHTA and FQGTGA. The CDR3 has 17 amino acids. Trimming at V came to 4 bases and at J to 6 bases, leaving 10 bases not matched to a gene. The DNA for the CDR3 is TGTGCCAGCAGCTACTGGACTAGCGGGAGGGCATCTAGCGAGCAGTACTTC. This codes for CASSYWTSGRASSEQYF.

This chain uses TRBV7-2 with TRBJ2-7, with a weak D call TRBD2 (6 bases). The CDR3 loop spans 16 amino acids. V was cut by 5 bases and J by 2 bases, with 19 bases left in between. Germline CDR1 and CDR2: SGHTA and FQGNSA. The CDR3 spells CASSPTGISGTYEQYF. Here the CDR3 DNA reads TGTGCCAGCAGCCCAACGGGGATTAGCGGAACCTACGAGCAGTACTTC.

This chain connects TRBV7-9 to TRBJ1-1, with D possibly being TRBD1 (5 bases). The V and J ends lost 5 bases and 6 bases respectively, with 13 bases between them. The CDR3 spans 13 residues. CDR1 and CDR2 from the germline V gene are SEHNR and FQNEAQ (reference sequence). This chain's CDR3 is CASSAAGAPEAFF. The CDR3 nucleotides read TGTGCCAGCAGCGCTGCTGGGGCTCCTGAAGCTTTCTTT.

This sequence joins TRBV9 and TRBJ2-3; the match to TRBD2 covers 8 bases. The germline gives CDR1 SGDLS, CDR2 YYNGEE. Trimming took 3 bases from V and 3 from J; bases not matched to a gene: 6. The CDR3 is 15 residues long. The CDR3 region is CASSGTGGPTDTQYF. Here the CDR3 DNA reads TGTGCCAGCAGCGGAACGGGAGGGCCTACAGATACGCAGTATTTT.

In this sample, this clone turned up many times. The V and J genes are TRBV28 and TRBJ2-1, with TRBD2 matching 10 bases. The ends lost 6 bases at V and 2 bases at J; junction bases unmatched: 4. The germline V gene has CDR1 MDHEN and CDR2 SYDVKM. The CDR3 has 15 amino acids. This CDR3 reads CASSYLAGAYNEQFF. The CDR3 bases are TGTGCCAGCAGCTACCTAGCGGGAGCCTACAATGAGCAGTTCTTC.

This clone appeared a few times. J is TRBJ2-7 and V is TRBV27, with D possibly called TRBD1 or TRBD2 (5 bases each). Germline CDR1 reads MNHEY; CDR2 reads SMNVEV (reference sequence). The V gene lost 2 bases and the J gene lost 2 bases, with 10 bases spanning the gap. This CDR3 region has 14 residues. CDR3 region: CASSLKGETYEQYF. CDR3 nucleotide sequence: TGTGCCAGCAGTTTAAAAGGGGAGACCTACGAGCAGTACTTC.

The V and J genes are TRBV6-5 and TRBJ2-5; TRBD2 matches 7 bases. J was trimmed by 5 bases and V by 0 bases; bases with no gene match: 9. Germline CDR1 MNHEY, CDR2 SVGAGI. The CDR3 loop spans 16 amino acids. The DNA for the CDR3 is TGTGCCAGCAGTTACTCGAGTTTCGGGGGGAGGGAGACCCAGTACTTC. This sequence encodes CASSYSSFGGRETQYF.

This clone has more than one count but fewer than ten. The CDR3 nucleotides are TGCAGCACACTAGCGGGAGACTATAAGGACCAGTACTTC. Amino acids: CSTLAGDYKDQYF. The V call is TRBV29-1, the J call TRBJ2-5, with 11 bases matching TRBD2. The CDR3 runs 13 residues. Germline values: CDR1 SQVTM, CDR2 ANQGSEA. V lost 8 bases and J lost 10; bases outside the gene matches: 12. Full variable domain (remainder filled in from reference TRBV29-1 and TRBJ2-5): SAVISQKPSRDICQRGTSLTIQCQVDSQVTMMFWYRQQPGQSLTLIATANQGSEATYESGFVIDKFPISRPNLTFSTLTVSNMSPEDSSIYLCSTLAGDYKDQYFGPGTRLLVL.

The rearrangement links TRBV6-5 to TRBJ2-7; D is possibly TRBD1 (7 bases). Trimming removed 8 bases at V and 6 bases at J, with 20 bases between. The CDR3 has 14 residues. Germline V lookup: CDR1 MNHEY, CDR2 SVGAGI. Here the CDR3 DNA reads TGTGCCAGCGGGGGCTCAGGGGGGACCGGCGAGCAGTACTTC. This encodes CASGGSGGTGEQYF.